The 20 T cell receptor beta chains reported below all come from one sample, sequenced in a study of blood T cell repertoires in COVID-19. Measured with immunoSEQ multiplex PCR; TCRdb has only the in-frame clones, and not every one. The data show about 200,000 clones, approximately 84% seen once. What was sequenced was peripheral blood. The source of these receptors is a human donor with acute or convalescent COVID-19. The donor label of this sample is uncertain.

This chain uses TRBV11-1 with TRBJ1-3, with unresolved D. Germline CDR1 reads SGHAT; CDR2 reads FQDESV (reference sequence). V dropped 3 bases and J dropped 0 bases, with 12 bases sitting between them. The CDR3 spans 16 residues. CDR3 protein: CASSFEGPFSGNTIYF. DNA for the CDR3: TGTGCCAGCAGCTTTGAGGGCCCCTTCTCTGGAAACACCATATATTTT.

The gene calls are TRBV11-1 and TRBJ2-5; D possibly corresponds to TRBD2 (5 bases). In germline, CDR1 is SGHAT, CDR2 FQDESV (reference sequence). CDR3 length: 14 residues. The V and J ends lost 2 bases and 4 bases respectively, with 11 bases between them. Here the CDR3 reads CASSLSSGVETQYF. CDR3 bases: TGTGCCAGCAGCTTAAGTTCCGGGGTAGAGACCCAGTACTTC.

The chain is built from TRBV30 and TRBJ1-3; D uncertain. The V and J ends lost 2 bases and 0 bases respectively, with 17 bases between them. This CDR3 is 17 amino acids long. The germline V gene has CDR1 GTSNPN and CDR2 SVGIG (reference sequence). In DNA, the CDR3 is TGTGCCTGGAGTACTAACCGGACGGGGAGCTCTGGAAACACCATATATTTT. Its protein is CAWSTNRTGSSGNTIYF.

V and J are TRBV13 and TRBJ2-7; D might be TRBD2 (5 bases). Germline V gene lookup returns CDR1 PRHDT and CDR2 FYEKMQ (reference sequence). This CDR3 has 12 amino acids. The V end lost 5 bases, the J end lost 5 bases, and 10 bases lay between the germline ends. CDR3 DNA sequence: TGTGCCAGCAGCCTCCGGGGAAACGAGCAGTACTTC. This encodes CASSLRGNEQYF.

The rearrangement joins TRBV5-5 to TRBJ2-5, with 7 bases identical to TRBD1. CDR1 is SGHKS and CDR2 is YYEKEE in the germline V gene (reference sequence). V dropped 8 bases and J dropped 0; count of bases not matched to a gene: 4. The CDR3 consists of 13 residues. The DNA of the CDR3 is TGTGCCAGACCGACAGGGAACCAAGAGACCCAGTACTTC. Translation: CARPTGNQETQYF.

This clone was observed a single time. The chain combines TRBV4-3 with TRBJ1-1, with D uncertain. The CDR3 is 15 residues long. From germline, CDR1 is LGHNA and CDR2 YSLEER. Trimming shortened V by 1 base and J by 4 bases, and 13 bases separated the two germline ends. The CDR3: CASSQGWGVGTEAFF. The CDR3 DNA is TGCGCCAGCAGCCAAGGGTGGGGAGTCGGCACTGAAGCTTTCTTT.

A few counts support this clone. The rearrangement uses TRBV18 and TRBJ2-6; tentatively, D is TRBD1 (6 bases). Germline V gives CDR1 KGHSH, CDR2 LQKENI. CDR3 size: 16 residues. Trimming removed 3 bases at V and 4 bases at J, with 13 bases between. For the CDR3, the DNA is TGTGCCAGCTCACCCCCCCGCGGACAGGGGGCCAACGTCCTGACTTTC. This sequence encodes CASSPPRGQGANVLTF.

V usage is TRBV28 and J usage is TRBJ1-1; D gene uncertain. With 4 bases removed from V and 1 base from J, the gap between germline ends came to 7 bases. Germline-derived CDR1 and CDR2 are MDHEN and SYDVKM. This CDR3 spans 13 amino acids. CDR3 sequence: CASSSPSNTEAFF. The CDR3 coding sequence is TGTGCCAGCAGTTCCCCATCGAACACTGAAGCTTTCTTT.

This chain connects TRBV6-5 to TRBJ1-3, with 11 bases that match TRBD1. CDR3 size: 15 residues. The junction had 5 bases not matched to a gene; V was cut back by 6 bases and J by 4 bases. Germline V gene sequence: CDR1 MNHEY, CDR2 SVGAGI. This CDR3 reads CASSQDRGPGNTIYF. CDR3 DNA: TGTGCCAGCAGCCAGGACAGGGGGCCCGGAAACACCATATATTTT.

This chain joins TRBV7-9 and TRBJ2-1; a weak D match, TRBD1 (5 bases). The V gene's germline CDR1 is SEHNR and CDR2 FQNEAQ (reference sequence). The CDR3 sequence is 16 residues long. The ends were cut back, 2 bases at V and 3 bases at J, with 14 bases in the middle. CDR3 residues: CASSLQEYRGYNEQFF. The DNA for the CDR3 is TGTGCCAGCAGCTTACAGGAGTATAGGGGCTACAATGAGCAGTTCTTC.

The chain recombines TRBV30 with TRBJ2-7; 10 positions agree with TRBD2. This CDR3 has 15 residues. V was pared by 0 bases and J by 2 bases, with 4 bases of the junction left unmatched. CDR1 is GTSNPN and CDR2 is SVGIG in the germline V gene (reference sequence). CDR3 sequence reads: CAWSVPGLATYEQYF. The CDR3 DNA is TGTGCCTGGAGTGTACCGGGACTAGCGACCTACGAGCAGTACTTC.

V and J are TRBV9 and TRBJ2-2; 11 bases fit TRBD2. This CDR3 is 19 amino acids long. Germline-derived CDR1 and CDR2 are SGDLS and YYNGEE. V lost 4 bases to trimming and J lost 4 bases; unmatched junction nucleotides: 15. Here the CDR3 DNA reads TGTGCCAGCAGCCGAAAGGGATTAGCGGGAGGGGTGAGCACCGGGGAGCTGTTTTTT. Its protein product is CASSRKGLAGGVSTGELFF. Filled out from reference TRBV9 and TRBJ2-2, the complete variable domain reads DSGVTQTPKHLITATGQRVTLRCSPRSGDLSVYWYQQSLDQGLQFLIQYYNGEERAKGNILERFSAQQFPDLHSELNLSSLELGDSALYFCASSRKGLAGGVSTGELFFGEGSRLTVL.

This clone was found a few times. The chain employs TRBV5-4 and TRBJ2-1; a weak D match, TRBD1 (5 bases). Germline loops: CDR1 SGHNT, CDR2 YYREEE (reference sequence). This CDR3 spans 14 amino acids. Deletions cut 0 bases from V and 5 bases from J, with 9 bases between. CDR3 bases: TGTGCCAGCAGCTTGGGGGGCGCTCACAATGAGCAGTTCTTC. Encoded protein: CASSLGGAHNEQFF. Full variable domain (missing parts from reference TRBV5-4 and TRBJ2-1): ETGVTQSPTHLIKTRGQQVTLRCSSQSGHNTVSWYQQALGQGPQFIFQYYREEENGRGNFPPRFSGLQFPNYSSELNVNALELDDSALYLCASSLGGAHNEQFFGPGTRLTVL.

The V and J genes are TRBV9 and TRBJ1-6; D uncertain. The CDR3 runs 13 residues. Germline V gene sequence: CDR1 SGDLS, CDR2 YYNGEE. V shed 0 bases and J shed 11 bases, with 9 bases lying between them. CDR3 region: CASSVATAAPLHF. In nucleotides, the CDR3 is TGTGCCAGCAGCGTAGCTACAGCAGCACCCCTCCACTTT.

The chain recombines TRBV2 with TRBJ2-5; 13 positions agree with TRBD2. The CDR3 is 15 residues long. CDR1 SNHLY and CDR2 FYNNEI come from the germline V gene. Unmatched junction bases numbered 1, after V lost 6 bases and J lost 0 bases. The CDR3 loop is CASRGTSGNQETQYF. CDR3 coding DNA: TGTGCCAGCAGGGGGACTAGCGGGAACCAAGAGACCCAGTACTTC.

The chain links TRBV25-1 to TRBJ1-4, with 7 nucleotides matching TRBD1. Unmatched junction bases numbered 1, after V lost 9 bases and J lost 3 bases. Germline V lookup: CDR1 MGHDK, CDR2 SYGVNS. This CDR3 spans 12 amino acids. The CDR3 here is CASTGANEKLFF. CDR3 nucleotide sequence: TGTGCCAGTACAGGGGCTAATGAAAAACTGTTTTTT.

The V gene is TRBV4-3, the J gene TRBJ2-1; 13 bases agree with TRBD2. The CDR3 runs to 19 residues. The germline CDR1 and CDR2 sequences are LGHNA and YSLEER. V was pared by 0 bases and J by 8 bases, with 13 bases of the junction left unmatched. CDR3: CASSQEAGLTTSGRDEQFF. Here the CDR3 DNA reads TGCGCCAGCAGCCAAGAGGCTGGTCTTACCACTAGCGGGAGGGATGAGCAGTTCTTC.

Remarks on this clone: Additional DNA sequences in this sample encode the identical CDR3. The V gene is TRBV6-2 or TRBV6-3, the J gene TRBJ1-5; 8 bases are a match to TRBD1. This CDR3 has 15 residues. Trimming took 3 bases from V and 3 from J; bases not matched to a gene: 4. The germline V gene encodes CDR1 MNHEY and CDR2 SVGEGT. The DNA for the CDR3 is TGTGCCAGCAGTTATGGCAGGGGGCCCAATCAGCCCCAGCATTTT. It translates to CASSYGRGPNQPQHF.

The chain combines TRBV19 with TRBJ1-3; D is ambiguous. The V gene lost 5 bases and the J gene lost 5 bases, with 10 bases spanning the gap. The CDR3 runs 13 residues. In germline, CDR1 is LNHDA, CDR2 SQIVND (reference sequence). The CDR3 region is CASSPGSRNTIYF. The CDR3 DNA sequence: TGTGCCAGTAGTCCGGGATCGCGAAACACCATATATTTT.

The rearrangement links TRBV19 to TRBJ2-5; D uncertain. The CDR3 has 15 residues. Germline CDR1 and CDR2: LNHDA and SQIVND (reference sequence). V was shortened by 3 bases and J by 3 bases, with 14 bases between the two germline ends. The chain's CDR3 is CASSITLAGKETQYF. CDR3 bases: TGTGCCAGTAGTATTACCCTGGCAGGTAAAGAGACCCAGTACTTC. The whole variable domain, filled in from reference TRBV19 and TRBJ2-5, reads DGGITQSPKYLFRKEGQNVTLSCEQNLNHDAMYWYRQDPGQGLRLIYYSQIVNDFQKGDIAEGYSVSREKKESFPLTVTSAQKNPTAFYLCASSITLAGKETQYFGPGTRLLVL.